A selection of T cell receptor beta chains follows, all from one sample in a study of blood T cell repertoires in COVID-19. Using immunoSEQ multiplex PCR, the repertoire was profiled, and TCRdb retains in-frame clones only, with some absent. Among 290,000 or so clones listed, about 90% were seen once. The source material was PBMCs or T cells enriched from blood (not recorded which). Source of these receptors: a woman between 18 and 30 years old with acute COVID-19. Both conserved end residues are part of each CDR3. D genes are given only for firm matches. Some rows mark clone size as missing; the rest say once, few, many or name a class of expanded clone.

NA,NA,TRBV28,TRBJ1-1,CASSLVGQGKRNTEAFF,TGTGCCAGCAGTTTGGTTGGTCAGGGGAAAAGGAACACTGAAGCTTTCTTT
NA,NA,TRBV11-3,TRBJ2-3,CASSLGSWGWGNTDTQYF,TGTGCCAGCAGCTTAGGGTCATGGGGTTGGGGCAACACAGATACGCAGTATTTT
NA,NA,TRBV11-2,TRBJ1-2,CASREQGWNYGYTF,TGTGCCAGCAGGGAACAGGGCTGGAACTATGGCTACACCTTC
TRBD2,NA,TRBV10-3,TRBJ2-7,CAIGLGLFYEQYF,TGTGCCATTGGACTAGGTCTGTTCTACGAGCAGTACTTC
TRBD1,NA,TRBV2,TRBJ1-2,CASRDRGHAMSYGYTF,TGTGCCAGCAGAGACAGGGGGCATGCGATGAGCTATGGCTACACCTTC
NA,NA,TRBV11-3,TRBJ2-3,CASSLGHTADTQYF,TGTGCCAGCAGCTTAGGCCACACAGCAGATACGCAGTATTTT
TRBD1,NA,TRBV23-1,TRBJ1-6,CASSRGQGNSPLHF,TGCGCCAGCAGCCGCGGACAGGGAAATTCACCCCTCCACTTT
NA,NA,TRBV9,TRBJ2-3,CASSPAQLGTDTQYF,TGTGCCAGCAGCCCCGCCCAACTAGGCACAGATACGCAGTATTTT
NA,NA,TRBV19,TRBJ1-4,CASSDNGREKLFF,TGTGCCAGTAGTGACAACGGGAGAGAAAAACTGTTTTTT
NA,few,TRBV5-1,TRBJ1-3,CASSLGVSGNTIYF,TGCGCCAGCAGCTTAGGGGTGTCTGGAAACACCATATATTTT
TRBD2,NA,TRBV6-5,TRBJ2-2,CASSLASGRGGELFF,TGTGCCAGCAGTTTGGCTAGCGGGAGAGGCGGGGAGCTGTTTTTT
NA,NA,TRBV4-1,TRBJ1-1,CASSQEPGMNTEAFF,TGCGCCAGCAGCCAAGAACCGGGAATGAACACTGAAGCTTTCTTT
NA,NA,TRBV4-2,TRBJ2-3,CASSQALSVAGFTDTQYF,TGTGCCAGCAGCCAAGCCCTAAGTGTGGCGGGATTCACAGATACGCAGTATTTT
NA,NA,TRBV5-1,TRBJ1-4,CASSFTGPVEKLFF,TGCGCCAGCAGCTTCACAGGGCCCGTTGAAAAACTGTTTTTT
TRBD1,NA,TRBV9,TRBJ2-7,CASSPEGGQGAGEQYF,TGTGCCAGCAGCCCCGAAGGAGGACAGGGGGCCGGCGAGCAGTACTTC
NA,NA,TRBV25-1,TRBJ1-6,CASSQEGEASPLHF,TGTGCCAGCAGTCAGGAAGGGGAAGCCTCACCCCTCCACTTT
NA,once,TRBV27,TRBJ1-1,CASSLGPLNTEAFF,TGTGCCAGCAGTTTAGGCCCCCTGAACACTGAAGCTTTCTTT
TRBD1,NA,TRBV7-9,TRBJ2-5,CASSLQGAQETQYF,TGTGCCAGCAGCTTACAGGGGGCTCAAGAGACCCAGTACTTC
NA,NA,TRBV10-3,TRBJ2-7,CATRGQGVYEQYF,TGTGCCACCCGGGGACAAGGAGTCTACGAGCAGTACTTC
NA,NA,TRBV27,TRBJ2-1,CASSLVTWGVRNEQFF,TGTGCCAGCAGCCTGGTCACATGGGGGGTGAGGAATGAGCAGTTCTTC
TRBD2,NA,TRBV6-4,TRBJ2-3,CASSTGTSGTDTQYF,TGTGCCAGCAGCACCGGGACTAGCGGCACAGATACGCAGTATTTT
TRBD1,NA,TRBV10-3,TRBJ2-7,CAISDFAGTGAYEQYF,TGTGCCATCAGTGATTTCGCCGGGACAGGGGCCTACGAGCAGTACTTC
NA,NA,TRBV28,TRBJ1-1,CASSLLGEGTEAFF,TGTGCCAGCAGTTTATTGGGGGAGGGCACTGAAGCTTTCTTT
TRBD2,NA,TRBV24-1,TRBJ2-3,CATSDPASGRDTQYF,TGTGCCACCAGTGATCCGGCTAGCGGACGGGATACGCAGTATTTT
TRBD1,once,TRBV6-5,TRBJ1-1,CASSYAGQGIYEAFF,TGTGCCAGCAGTTACGCTGGACAGGGTATATATGAAGCTTTCTTT
TRBD1,NA,TRBV5-1,TRBJ1-5,CASSLSGDRDNQPQHF,TGCGCCAGCAGCCTCTCAGGCGACAGGGACAATCAGCCCCAGCATTTT
NA,NA,TRBV27,TRBJ2-7,CASRSWQAYEQYF,TGTGCCAGCAGGAGCTGGCAGGCCTACGAGCAGTACTTC
TRBD1,NA,TRBV11-2,TRBJ2-7,CATGTGTYEQYF,TGTGCCACCGGGACAGGGACCTACGAGCAGTACTTC
TRBD1,NA,TRBV19,TRBJ1-1,CASSWDSRKMNTEAFF,TGTGCCAGTAGTTGGGACAGCCGTAAAATGAACACTGAAGCTTTCTTT
NA,NA,TRBV5-3,TRBJ2-7,CARSQRFRGAAYEQYF,TGTGCCAGAAGCCAACGGTTCAGGGGGGCAGCCTACGAGCAGTACTTC
NA,NA,TRBV28,TRBJ2-1,CASRKGVPYNEQFF,TGTGCCAGCCGGAAGGGAGTTCCCTACAATGAGCAGTTCTTC
TRBD2,NA,TRBV7-6,TRBJ2-1,CASRPKAGAGGPEANEQFF,TGTGCCAGCAGACCTAAAGCTGGGGCGGGAGGGCCGGAAGCTAATGAGCAGTTCTTC
NA,NA,TRBV7-7,TRBJ2-2,CASSLESANTGELFF,TGTGCTAGCAGCTTAGAATCAGCGAACACCGGGGAGCTGTTTTTT
TRBD2,NA,TRBV19,TRBJ2-3,CASRDLAGGSTDTQYF,TGTGCCAGTAGGGATTTAGCGGGAGGGTCCACAGATACGCAGTATTTT
TRBD2,NA,TRBV18,TRBJ2-7,CASSSLAGGTGEQYF,TGTGCCAGCTCATCCCTAGCGGGAGGGACGGGTGAGCAGTACTTC
TRBD1,few,TRBV19,TRBJ2-1,CASSIGQGLFNNEQFF,TGTGCCAGTAGTATAGGACAGGGCTTGTTTAACAATGAGCAGTTCTTC
NA,NA,TRBV11-3,TRBJ2-7,CASSLGRAGEQYF,TGTGCCAGCAGCTTGGGCAGGGCGGGGGAGCAGTACTTC
TRBD1,NA,TRBV3-1/TRBV3-2,TRBJ1-4,CASSQVFPGTDNEKLFF,TGTGCCAGCAGCCAAGTCTTCCCCGGGACAGATAATGAAAAACTGTTTTTT
TRBD2,NA,TRBV25-1,TRBJ2-5,CATSLAGVETQYF,TGTGCCACTAGTTTAGCGGGAGTAGAGACCCAGTACTTC
NA,NA,TRBV11-2,TRBJ1-6,CASSLEGGSYSPLHF,TGTGCCAGCAGCTTAGAGGGAGGGTCCTATTCACCCCTCCACTTT
NA,NA,TRBV4-2,TRBJ1-5,CASSHATGVKHQPQHF,TGTGCCAGCAGCCACGCGACAGGAGTGAAGCATCAGCCCCAGCATTTT